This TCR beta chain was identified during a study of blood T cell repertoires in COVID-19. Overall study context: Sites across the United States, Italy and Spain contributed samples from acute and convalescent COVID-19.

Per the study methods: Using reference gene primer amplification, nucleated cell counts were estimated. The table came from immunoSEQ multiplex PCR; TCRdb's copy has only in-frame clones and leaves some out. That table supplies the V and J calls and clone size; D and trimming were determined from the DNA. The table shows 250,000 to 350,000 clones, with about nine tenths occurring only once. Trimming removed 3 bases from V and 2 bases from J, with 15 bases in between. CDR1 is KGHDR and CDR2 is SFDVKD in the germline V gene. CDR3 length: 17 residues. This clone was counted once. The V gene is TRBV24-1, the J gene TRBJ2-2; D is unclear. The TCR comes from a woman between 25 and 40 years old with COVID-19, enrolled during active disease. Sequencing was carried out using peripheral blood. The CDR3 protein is CATSDPRRGLNTGELFF. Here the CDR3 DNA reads TGTGCCACCAGTGATCCCCGTCGAGGCTTAAACACCGGGGAGCTGTTTTTT.